The entry below describes one T cell receptor (beta chain). In the authors' methods: Reference gene primer amplification in the assay estimated nucleated cell counts. Profiled with immunoSEQ multiplex PCR; TCRdb holds only in-frame clones, not every one. That table gives V, J and clone size, and the DNA gave D and trimming. The repertoire holds more than 15,000 clones, 75% to 85% seen once, with around a fifth in the top ten. This entry is derived from a study of blood T cell repertoires in COVID-19. Study background: Italy, Spain and the United States were the sources of the convalescent and acute COVID-19 samples. In each case, the material was cDNA or gDNA derived from T cells, B-cell-depleted T cells, or PBMCs.

The CDR3 consists of 15 residues. Trimming stripped 5 bases from V and 2 bases from J, with 16 bases between. CDR1 SGHAT and CDR2 FQNNGV come from the germline V gene. Sequencing was performed on peripheral blood. This TCR came from an elderly man with active COVID-19. This chain links TRBV11-2 with TRBJ2-7; D is perhaps TRBD1 (5 bases). The CDR3 loop is CASSHSPTVAYEQYF. In nucleotides, the CDR3 is TGTGCCAGCAGCCACTCCCCGACAGTAGCCTACGAGCAGTACTTC.